This entry features one T cell receptor (beta chain) sequence. The target antigen is unknown. This sample is part of a study of response to subunit inactivated influenza vaccine. Findings of the study overall: The study's authors posited that every seasonal influenza vaccination enlists few new T cells.

TCRdb itself ran the RT-PCR reads through MiXCR, one entry per CDR3 protein. The table lists under 800,000 distinct CDR3 sequences, about 15% of them singletons. The CDR3 totals 15 residues. Trimming left V 1 base short and J 2 bases short, with 11 bases between. Germline values: CDR1 LNHNV, CDR2 YYDKDF (reference sequence). The chain recombines TRBV15 with TRBJ2-5; D is possibly TRBD1 (5 bases). This receptor was identified in a man aged 45-60 years who received an inactivated influenza vaccine. The sequencing used PBMCs from blood, collected less than 15 days before vaccination. DNA of the CDR3: TGTGCCACCAGCAGAGTTGGGGCAGGTCAAGAGACCCAGTACTTC. It codes for CATSRVGAGQETQYF.